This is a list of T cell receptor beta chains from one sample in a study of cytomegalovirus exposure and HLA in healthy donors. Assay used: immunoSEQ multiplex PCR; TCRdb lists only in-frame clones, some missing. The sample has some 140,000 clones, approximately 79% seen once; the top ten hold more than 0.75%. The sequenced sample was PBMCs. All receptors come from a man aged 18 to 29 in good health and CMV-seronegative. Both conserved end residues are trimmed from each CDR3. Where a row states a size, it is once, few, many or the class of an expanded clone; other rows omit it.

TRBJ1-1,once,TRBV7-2,ASSTRDRGNTEAF
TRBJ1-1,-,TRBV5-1,ASSLDRGMNTEAF
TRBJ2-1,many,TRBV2,ASRGIAGRYNEQF
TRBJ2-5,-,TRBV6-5,ASSYRGPGLETQY
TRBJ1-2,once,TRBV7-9,ASSSMTGDYGYT
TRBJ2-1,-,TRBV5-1,ASSLDRSYNEQF
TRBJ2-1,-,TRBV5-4,ASRDINRVGSYNEQF
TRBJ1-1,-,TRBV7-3,ASSFDNLNTEAF
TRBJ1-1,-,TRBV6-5,ASSSPGGQKAF
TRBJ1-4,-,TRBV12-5,ASGPGQALNEKLF
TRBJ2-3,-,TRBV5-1,ASSQGARTDTQY
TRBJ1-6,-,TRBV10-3,AISEGTGISPLH
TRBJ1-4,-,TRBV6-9,ASSYEEDRGDEKLF